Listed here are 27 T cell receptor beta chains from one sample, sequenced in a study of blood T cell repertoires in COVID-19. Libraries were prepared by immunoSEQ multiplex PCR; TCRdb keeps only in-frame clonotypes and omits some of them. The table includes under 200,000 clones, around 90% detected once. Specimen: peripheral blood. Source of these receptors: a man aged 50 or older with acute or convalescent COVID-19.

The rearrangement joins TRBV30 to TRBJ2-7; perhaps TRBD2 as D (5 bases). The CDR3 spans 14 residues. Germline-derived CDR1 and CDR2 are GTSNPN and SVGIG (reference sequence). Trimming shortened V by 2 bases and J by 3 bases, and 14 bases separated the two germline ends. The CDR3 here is CAWSPEGFGYEQYF. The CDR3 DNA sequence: TGTGCCTGGAGTCCCGAGGGTTTTGGCTACGAGCAGTACTTC.

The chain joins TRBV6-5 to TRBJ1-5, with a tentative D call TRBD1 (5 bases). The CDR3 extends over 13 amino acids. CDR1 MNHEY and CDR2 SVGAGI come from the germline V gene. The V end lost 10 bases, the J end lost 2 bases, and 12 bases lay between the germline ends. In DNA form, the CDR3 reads TGTGCCACCAGGGAGTTCGGCAATCAGCCCCAGCATTTT. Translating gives CATREFGNQPQHF.

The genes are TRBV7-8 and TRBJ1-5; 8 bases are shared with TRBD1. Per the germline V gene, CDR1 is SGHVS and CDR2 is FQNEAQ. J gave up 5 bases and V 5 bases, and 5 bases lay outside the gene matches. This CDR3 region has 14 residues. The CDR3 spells CASSPTGDYQPQHF. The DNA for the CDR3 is TGTGCCAGCAGCCCGACAGGGGATTATCAGCCCCAGCATTTT.

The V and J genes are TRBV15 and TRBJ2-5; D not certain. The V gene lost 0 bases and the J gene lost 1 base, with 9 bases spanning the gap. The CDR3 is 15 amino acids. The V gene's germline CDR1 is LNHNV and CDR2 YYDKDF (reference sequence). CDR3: CATSRDSGFQETQYF. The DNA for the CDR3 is TGTGCCACCAGCAGAGATTCCGGGTTCCAAGAGACCCAGTACTTC.

The CDR3 sequence is CASRWASNEQFF. DNA of the CDR3: TGTGCCAGCAGGTGGGCCAGCAATGAGCAGTTCTTC. The V gene is TRBV11-2, the J gene TRBJ2-1; D call uncertain. This CDR3 has 12 amino acids. With 6 bases removed from V and 6 bases from J, the gap between germline ends came to 9 bases. Germline V gene data show CDR1 as SGHAT and CDR2 as FQNNGV.

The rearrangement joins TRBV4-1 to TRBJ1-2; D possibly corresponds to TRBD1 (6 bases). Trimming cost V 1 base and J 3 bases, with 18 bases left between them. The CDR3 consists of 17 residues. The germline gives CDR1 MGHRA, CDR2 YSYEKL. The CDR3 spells CASSQVWGGGPDYGYTF. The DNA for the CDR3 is TGCGCCAGCAGCCAAGTCTGGGGGGGCGGTCCTGACTATGGCTACACCTTC.

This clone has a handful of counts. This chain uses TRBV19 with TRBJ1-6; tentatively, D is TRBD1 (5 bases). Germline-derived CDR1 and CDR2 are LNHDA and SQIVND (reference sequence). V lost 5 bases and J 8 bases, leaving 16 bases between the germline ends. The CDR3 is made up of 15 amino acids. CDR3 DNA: TGTGCCAGTAGTCGGAGGGGACCCGGGGATTCACCCCTCCACTTT. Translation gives CASSRRGPGDSPLHF.

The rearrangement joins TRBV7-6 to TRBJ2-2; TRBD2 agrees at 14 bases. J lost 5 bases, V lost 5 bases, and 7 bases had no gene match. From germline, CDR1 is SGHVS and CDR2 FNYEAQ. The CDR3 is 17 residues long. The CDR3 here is CASSLGTSGSGTGELFF. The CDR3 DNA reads TGTGCCAGCAGCCTTGGGACTAGCGGGAGTGGAACCGGGGAGCTGTTTTTT. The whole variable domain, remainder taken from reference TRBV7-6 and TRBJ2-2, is GAGVSQSPRYKVTKRGQDVALRCDPISGHVSLYWYRQALGQGPEFLTYFNYEAQQDKSGLPNDRFSAERPEGSISTLTIQRTEQRDSAMYRCASSLGTSGSGTGELFFGEGSRLTVL.

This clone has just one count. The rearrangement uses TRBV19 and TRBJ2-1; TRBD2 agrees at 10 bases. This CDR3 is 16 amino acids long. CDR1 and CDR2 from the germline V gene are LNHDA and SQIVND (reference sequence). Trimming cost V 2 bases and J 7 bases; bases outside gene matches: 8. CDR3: CASSISSSGSINEQFF. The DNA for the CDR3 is TGTGCCAGTAGTATATCCTCTAGCGGGAGTATTAATGAGCAGTTCTTC.

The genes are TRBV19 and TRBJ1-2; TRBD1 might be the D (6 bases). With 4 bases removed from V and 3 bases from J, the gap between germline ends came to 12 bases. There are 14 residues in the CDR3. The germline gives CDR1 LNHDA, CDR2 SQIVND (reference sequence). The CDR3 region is CASSTPQGDYGYTF. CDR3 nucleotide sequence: TGTGCCAGTAGTACCCCACAGGGAGACTATGGCTACACCTTC.

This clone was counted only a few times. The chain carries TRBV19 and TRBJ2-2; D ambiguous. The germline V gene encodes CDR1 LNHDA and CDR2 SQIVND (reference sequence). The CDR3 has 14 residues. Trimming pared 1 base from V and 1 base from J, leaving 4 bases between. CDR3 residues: CASSIGQNTGELFF. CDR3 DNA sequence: TGTGCCAGTAGTATAGGACAGAACACCGGGGAGCTGTTTTTT.

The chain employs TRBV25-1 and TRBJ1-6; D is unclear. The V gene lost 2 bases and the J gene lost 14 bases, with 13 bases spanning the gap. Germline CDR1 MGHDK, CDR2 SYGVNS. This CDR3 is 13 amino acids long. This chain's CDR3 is CASSENTGSSLHF. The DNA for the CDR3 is TGTGCCAGCAGTGAAAACACGGGGTCTTCCCTCCACTTT.

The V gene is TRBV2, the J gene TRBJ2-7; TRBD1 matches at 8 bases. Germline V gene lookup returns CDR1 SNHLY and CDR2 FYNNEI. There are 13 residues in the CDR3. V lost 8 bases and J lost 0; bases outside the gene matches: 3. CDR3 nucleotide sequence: TGTGCCAGCGAGGACAGGGCCTCCTACGAGCAGTACTTC. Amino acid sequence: CASEDRASYEQYF.

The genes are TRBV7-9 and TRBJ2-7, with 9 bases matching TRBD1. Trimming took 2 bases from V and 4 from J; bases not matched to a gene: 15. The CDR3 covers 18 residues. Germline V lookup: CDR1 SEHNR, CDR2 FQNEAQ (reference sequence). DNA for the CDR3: TGTGCCAGCAGCTTAAGGTCCGGGACAGGGACGCGGAGTTACGAGCAGTACTTC. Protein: CASSLRSGTGTRSYEQYF.

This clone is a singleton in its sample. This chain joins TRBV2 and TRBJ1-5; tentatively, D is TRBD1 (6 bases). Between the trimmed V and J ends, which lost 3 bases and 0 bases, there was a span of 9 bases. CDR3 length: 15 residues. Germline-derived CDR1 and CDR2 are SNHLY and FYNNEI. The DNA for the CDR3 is TGTGCCAGCAGTGAGCAGGGGAATAGCAATCAGCCCCAGCATTTT. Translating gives CASSEQGNSNQPQHF.

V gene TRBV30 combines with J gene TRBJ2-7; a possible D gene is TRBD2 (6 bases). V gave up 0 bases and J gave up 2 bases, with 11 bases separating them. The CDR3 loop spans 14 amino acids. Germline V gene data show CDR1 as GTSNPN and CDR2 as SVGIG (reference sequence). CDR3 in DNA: TGTGCCTGGAGTGTTTCCGGGGGACCCTACGAGCAGTACGTC. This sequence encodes CAWSVSGGPYEQYV.

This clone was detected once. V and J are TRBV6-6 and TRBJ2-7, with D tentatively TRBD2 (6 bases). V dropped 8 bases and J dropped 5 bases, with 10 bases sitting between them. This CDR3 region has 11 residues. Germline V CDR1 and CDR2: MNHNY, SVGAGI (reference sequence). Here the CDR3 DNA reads TGTGCCAGCCGGGGGACGAACGAGCAGTACTTC. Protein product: CASRGTNEQYF.

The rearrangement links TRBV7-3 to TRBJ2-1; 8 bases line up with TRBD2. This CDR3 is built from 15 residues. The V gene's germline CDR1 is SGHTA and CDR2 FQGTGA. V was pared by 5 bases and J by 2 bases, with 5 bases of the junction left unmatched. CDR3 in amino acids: CASSPGLAPYNEQFF. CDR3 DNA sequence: TGTGCCAGCAGCCCTGGACTAGCTCCCTACAATGAGCAGTTCTTC.

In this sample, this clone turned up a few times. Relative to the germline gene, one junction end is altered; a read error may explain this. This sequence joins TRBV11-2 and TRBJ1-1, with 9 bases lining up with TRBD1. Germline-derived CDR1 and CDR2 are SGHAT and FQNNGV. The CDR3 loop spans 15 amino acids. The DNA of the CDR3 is TGTGCCAGCAGCGCATGGGGGACAGGGAACCCTGAAGCTTTCTTT. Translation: CASSAWGTGNPEAFF.

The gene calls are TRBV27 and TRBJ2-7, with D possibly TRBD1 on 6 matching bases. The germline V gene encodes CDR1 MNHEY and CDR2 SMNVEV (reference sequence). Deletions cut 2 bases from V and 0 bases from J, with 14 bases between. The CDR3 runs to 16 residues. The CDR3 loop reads CASSLPRTESSYEQYF. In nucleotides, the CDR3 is TGTGCCAGCAGTTTACCCCGGACAGAGAGCTCCTACGAGCAGTACTTC.

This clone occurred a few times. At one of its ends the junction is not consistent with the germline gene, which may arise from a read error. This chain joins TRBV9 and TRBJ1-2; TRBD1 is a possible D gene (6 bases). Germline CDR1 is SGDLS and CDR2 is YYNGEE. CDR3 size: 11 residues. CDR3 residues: CASSPRGSPDF. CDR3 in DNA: TGTGCCAGCAGCCCTAGGGGGTCCCCGGACTTC.

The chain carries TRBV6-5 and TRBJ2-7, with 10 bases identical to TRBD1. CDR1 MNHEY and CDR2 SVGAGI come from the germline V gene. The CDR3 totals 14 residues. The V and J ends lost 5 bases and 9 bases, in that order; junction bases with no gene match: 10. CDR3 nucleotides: TGTGCCAGCAGTCCACGACAGGGGGCTACGGGGCAGTACTTC. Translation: CASSPRQGATGQYF.

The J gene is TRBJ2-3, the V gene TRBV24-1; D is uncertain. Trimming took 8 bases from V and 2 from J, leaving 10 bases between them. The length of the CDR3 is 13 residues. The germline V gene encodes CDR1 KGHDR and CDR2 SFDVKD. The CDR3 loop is CATTPSTTDTQYF. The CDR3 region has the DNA TGTGCCACCACTCCTTCTACCACAGATACGCAGTATTTT.

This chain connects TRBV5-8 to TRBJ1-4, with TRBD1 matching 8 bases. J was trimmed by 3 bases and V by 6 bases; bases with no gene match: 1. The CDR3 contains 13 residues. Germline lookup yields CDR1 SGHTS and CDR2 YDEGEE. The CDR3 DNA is TGTGCCAGCACCAGGGGGCCTAATGAAAAACTGTTTTTT. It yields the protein CASTRGPNEKLFF.

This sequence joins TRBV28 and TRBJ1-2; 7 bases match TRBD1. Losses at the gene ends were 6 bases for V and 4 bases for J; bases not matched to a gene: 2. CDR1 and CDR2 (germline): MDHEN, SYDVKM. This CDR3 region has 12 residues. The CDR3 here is CASRTGIYGYTF. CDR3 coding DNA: TGTGCCAGCAGGACAGGGATCTATGGCTACACCTTC.

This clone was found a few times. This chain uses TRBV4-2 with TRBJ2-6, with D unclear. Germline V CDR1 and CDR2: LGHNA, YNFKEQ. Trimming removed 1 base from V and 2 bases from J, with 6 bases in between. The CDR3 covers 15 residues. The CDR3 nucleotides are TGTGCCAGCAGCCAAGGGTGGCCTGGGGCCAACGTCCTGACTTTC. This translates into CASSQGWPGANVLTF.

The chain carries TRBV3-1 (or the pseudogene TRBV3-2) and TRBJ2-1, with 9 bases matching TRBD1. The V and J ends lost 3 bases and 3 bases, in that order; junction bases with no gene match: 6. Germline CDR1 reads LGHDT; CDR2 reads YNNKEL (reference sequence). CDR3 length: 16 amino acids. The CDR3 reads CASSHLQGAGYNEQFF. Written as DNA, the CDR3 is TGTGCCAGCAGCCACCTACAGGGGGCGGGCTACAATGAGCAGTTCTTC.